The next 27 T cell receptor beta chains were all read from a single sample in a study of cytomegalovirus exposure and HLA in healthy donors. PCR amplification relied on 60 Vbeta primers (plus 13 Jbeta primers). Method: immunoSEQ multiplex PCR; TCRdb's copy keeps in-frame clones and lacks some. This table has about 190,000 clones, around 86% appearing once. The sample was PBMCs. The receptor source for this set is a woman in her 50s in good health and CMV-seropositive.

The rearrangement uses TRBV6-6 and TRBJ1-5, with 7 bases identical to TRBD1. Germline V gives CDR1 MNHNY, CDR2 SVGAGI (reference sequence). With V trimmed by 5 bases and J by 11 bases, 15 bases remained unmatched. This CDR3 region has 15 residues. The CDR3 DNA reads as TGTGCCAGCAGTGACGGACAGGTCCTGGGGGGAGCCCAGCATTTT. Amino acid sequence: CASSDGQVLGGAQHF.

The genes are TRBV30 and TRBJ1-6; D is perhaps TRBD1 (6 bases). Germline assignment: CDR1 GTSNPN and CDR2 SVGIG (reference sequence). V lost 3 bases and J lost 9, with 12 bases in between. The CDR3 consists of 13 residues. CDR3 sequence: CAWRLNRASPLHF. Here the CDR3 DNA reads TGTGCCTGGAGATTAAACAGGGCTTCACCCCTCCACTTT. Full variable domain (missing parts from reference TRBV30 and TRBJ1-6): SQTIHQWPATLVQPVGSPLSLECTVEGTSNPNLYWYRQAAGRGLQLLFYSVGIGQISSEVPQNLSASRPQDRQFILSSKKLLLSDSGFYLCAWRLNRASPLHFGNGTRLTVT.

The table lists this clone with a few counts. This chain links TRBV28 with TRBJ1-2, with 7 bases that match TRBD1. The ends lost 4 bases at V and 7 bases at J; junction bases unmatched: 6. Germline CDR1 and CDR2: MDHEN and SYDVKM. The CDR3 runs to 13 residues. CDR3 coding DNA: TGTGCCAGCAGTTCGACAGGGACGATTGGCTACACCTTC. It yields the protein CASSSTGTIGYTF.

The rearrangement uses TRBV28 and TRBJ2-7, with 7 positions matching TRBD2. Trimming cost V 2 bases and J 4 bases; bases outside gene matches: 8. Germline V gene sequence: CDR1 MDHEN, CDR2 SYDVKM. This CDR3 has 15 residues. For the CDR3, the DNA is TGTGCCAGCAGTTTAAACCCAGCGGGGCCTTACGAGCAGTACTTC. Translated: CASSLNPAGPYEQYF.

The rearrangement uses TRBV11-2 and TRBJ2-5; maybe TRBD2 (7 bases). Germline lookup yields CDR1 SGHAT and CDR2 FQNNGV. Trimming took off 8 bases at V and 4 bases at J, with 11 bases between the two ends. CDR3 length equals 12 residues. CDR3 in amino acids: CASWGGSETQYF. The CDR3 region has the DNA TGTGCCAGCTGGGGGGGCTCAGAGACCCAGTACTTC.

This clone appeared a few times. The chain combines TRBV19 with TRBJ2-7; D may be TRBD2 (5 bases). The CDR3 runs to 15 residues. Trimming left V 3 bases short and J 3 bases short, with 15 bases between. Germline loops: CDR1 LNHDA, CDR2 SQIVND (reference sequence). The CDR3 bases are TGTGCCAGTAGTATGAGGGCAGAGCAAGGCTACGAGCAGTACTTC. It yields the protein CASSMRAEQGYEQYF.

Here the CDR3 reads CASSTGQGAFVLQPQHF. The DNA of the CDR3 is TGTGCCAGCAGCACGGGACAGGGGGCTTTCGTACTACAGCCCCAGCATTTT. The genes are TRBV7-8 and TRBJ1-5; 12 bases are a match to TRBD1. CDR3 size: 17 residues. Germline trimming cut 5 bases from V and 7 bases from J; bases unmatched to any gene: 12. Per germline, CDR1 SGHVS and CDR2 FQNEAQ.

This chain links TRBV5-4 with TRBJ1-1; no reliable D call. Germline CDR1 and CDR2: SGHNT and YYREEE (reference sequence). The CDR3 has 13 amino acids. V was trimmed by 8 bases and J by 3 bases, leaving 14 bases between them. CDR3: CASGRERDTEAFF. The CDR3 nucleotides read TGTGCCAGTGGACGAGAGAGGGACACTGAAGCTTTCTTT. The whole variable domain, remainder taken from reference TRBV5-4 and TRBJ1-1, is ETGVTQSPTHLIKTRGQQVTLRCSSQSGHNTVSWYQQALGQGPQFIFQYYREEENGRGNFPPRFSGLQFPNYSSELNVNALELDDSALYLCASGRERDTEAFFGQGTRLTVV.

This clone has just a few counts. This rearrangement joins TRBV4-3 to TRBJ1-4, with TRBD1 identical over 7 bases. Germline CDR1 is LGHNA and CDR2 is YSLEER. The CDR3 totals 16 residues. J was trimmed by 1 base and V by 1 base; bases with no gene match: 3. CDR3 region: CASSQGQGLTNEKLFF. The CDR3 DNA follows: TGCGCCAGCAGCCAAGGACAGGGTCTAACTAATGAAAAACTGTTTTTT.

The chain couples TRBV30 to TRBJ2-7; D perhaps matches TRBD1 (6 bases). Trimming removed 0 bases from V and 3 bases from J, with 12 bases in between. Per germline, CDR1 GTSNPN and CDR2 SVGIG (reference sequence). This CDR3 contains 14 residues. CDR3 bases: TGTGCCTGGAGTGTAAATACAGGGAGCTACGAGCAGTACTTC. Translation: CAWSVNTGSYEQYF.

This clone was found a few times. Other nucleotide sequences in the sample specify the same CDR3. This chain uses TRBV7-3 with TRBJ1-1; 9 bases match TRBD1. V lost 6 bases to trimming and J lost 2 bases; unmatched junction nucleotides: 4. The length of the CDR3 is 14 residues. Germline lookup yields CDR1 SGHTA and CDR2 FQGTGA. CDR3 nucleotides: TGTGCCAGCAGTCTACAGGGGGCAAACACTGAAGCTTTCTTT. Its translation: CASSLQGANTEAFF.

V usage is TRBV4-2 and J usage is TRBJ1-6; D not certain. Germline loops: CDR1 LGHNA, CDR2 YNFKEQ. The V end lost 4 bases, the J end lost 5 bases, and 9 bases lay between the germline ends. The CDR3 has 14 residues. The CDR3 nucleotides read TGTGCCAGCAGCCCAGGCCTCGATAATTCACCCCTCCACTTT. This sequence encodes CASSPGLDNSPLHF.

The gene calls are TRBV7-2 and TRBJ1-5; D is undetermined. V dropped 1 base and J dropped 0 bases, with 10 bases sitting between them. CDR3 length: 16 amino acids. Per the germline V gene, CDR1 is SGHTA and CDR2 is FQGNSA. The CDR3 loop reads CASSLGQANSNQPQHF. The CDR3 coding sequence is TGTGCCAGCAGCTTAGGGCAGGCGAATAGCAATCAGCCCCAGCATTTT.

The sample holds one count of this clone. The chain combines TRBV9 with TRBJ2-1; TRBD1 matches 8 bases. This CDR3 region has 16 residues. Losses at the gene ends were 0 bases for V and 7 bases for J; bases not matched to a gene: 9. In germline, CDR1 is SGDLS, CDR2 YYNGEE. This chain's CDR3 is CASSVGIGQGLNEQFF. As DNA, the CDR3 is TGTGCCAGCAGCGTAGGAATAGGACAGGGCCTAAATGAGCAGTTCTTC.

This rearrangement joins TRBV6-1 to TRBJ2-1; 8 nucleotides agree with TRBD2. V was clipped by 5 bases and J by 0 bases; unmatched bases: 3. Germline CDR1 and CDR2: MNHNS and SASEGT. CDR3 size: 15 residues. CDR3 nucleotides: TGTGCCAGCAGTCGGGGGGGAAGCTCCTACAATGAGCAGTTCTTC. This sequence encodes CASSRGGSSYNEQFF.

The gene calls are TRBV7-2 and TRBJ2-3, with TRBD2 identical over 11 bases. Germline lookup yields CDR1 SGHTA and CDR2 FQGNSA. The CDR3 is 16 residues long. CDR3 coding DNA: TGTGCAACTGGGACTAGCGGAGCAGAACACAGAGATACGCAGTATTTT. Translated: CATGTSGAEHRDTQYF.

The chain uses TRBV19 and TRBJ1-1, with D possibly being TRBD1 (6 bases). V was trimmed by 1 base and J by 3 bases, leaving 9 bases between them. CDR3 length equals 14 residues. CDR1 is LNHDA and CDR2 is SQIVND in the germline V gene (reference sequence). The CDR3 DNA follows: TGTGCCAGTAGTATAGCGAACAGGGACACTGAAGCTTTCTTT. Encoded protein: CASSIANRDTEAFF.

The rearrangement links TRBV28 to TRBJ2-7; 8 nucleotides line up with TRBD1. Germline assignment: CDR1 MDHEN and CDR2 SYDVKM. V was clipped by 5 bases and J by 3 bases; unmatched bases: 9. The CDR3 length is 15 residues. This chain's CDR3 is CASSARTGLVYEQYF. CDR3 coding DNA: TGTGCCAGCAGTGCTCGGACAGGGTTAGTCTACGAGCAGTACTTC.

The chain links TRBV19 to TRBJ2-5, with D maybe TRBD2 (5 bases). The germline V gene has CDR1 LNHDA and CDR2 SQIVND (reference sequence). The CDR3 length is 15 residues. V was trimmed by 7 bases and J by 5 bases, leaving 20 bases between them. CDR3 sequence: CASTPRVRAGETQYF. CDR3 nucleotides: TGTGCCAGTACCCCGAGGGTCCGGGCCGGCGAGACCCAGTACTTC.

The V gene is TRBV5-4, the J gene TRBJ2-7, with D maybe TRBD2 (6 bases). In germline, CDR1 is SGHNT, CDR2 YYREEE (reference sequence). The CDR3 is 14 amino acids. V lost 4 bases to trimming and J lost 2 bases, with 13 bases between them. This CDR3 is CASSAGGNTYEQYF. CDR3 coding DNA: TGTGCCAGCAGCGCCGGCGGGAATACCTACGAGCAGTACTTC.

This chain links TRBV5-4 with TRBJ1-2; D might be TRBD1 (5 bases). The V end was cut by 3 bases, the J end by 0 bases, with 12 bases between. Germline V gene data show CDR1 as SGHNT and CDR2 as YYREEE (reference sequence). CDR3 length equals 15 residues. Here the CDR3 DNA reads TGTGCCAGCAGCTGGGGGGGTCAGGCTAACTATGGCTACACCTTC. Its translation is CASSWGGQANYGYTF. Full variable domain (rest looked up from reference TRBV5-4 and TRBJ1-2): ETGVTQSPTHLIKTRGQQVTLRCSSQSGHNTVSWYQQALGQGPQFIFQYYREEENGRGNFPPRFSGLQFPNYSSELNVNALELDDSALYLCASSWGGQANYGYTFGSGTRLTVV.

The CDR3 DNA sequence: TGTGCCAGCAGGGATGCAGGAGGATTACTTGGCTACACCTTC. Its protein is CASRDAGGLLGYTF. The chain combines TRBV7-9 with TRBJ1-2; the D is unclear. The CDR3 spans 14 residues. Germline V gives CDR1 SEHNR, CDR2 FQNEAQ (reference sequence). Trimming cost V 6 bases and J 7 bases, with 18 bases left between them.

The CDR3 is CATYTQGALNTEAFF. The CDR3 DNA reads as TGTGCCACCTATACCCAGGGGGCACTGAACACTGAAGCTTTCTTT. The V and J genes are TRBV7-8 and TRBJ1-1; 8 bases match TRBD1. This CDR3 comprises 15 residues. CDR1 is SGHVS and CDR2 is FQNEAQ in the germline V gene. Trimming removed 10 bases from V and 0 bases from J; junction bases left unmatched: 10.

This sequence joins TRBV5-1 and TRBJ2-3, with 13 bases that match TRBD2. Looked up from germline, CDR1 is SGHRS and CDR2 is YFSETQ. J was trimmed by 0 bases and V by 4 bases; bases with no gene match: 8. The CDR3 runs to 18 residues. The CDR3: CASSQLAGGLDSTDTQYF. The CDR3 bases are TGCGCCAGCAGCCAACTAGCGGGGGGGCTTGATAGCACAGATACGCAGTATTTT.

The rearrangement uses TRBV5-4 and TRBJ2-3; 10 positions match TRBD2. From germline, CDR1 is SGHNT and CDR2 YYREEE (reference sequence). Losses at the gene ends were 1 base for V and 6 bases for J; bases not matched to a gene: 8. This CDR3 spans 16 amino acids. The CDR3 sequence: CASSLSSGGAPDTQYF. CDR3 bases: TGTGCCAGCAGCTTGTCGAGCGGGGGGGCCCCCGATACGCAGTATTTT. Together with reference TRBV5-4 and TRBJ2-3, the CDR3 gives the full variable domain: ETGVTQSPTHLIKTRGQQVTLRCSSQSGHNTVSWYQQALGQGPQFIFQYYREEENGRGNFPPRFSGLQFPNYSSELNVNALELDDSALYLCASSLSSGGAPDTQYFGPGTRLTVL.

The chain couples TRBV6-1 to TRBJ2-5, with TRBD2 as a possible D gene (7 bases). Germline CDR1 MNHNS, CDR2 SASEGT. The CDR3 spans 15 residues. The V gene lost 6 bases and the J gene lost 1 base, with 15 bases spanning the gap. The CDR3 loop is CASRSGGGLQETQYF. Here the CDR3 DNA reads TGTGCCAGCAGATCGGGCGGGGGCCTCCAAGAGACCCAGTACTTC.

CDR3 in amino acids: CASSGRDFGQPQHF. CDR3 coding DNA: TGTGCCAGCAGTGGCCGGGACTTCGGGCAGCCCCAGCATTTT. The chain is built from TRBV2 and TRBJ1-5; a possible D gene is TRBD1 (5 bases). The CDR3 is made up of 14 amino acids. Trimming removed 4 bases from V and 7 bases from J, with 14 bases in between. CDR1 and CDR2 (germline): SNHLY, FYNNEI.